The 2 T cell receptor beta chains below come from one sample, sequenced in a study of T cells after yellow fever vaccination. TCRdb ran MiXCR on the 5' RACE reads and lists one entry per CDR3 protein. The sample lists 40,000 or so distinct CDR3 sequences, roughly 7% occurring once. The sequencing here drew on CD8+ T cells not binding an NS4B(214-222) dextramer, sorted from PBMCs, taken 45 days after the yellow fever booster vaccination. The receptors were sampled from a man aged 30 to 39 who received the YFV17D yellow fever vaccine.

This clonotype was picked up many times. The chain is built from TRBV6-2 or TRBV6-3 and TRBJ2-7; D not resolved. Germline lookup yields CDR1 MNHEY and CDR2 SVGEGT. V lost 0 bases and J 4 bases, leaving 7 bases between the germline ends. The CDR3 extends over 13 amino acids. CDR3 sequence reads: CASSYSSVYEQYF. The CDR3 DNA reads as TGTGCCAGCAGTTACTCATCCGTATACGAGCAGTACTTC.

The sample holds many counts of this clonotype. The chain uses TRBV2 and TRBJ2-7; D is possibly TRBD2 (6 bases). This CDR3 region has 14 residues. The germline V and J ends were trimmed by 8 bases and 2 bases, with 16 bases remaining between them. CDR1 and CDR2 from the germline V gene are SNHLY and FYNNEI. CDR3: CASLGRTQTYEQYF. CDR3 DNA: TGTGCCAGCTTGGGGAGGACACAAACCTACGAGCAGTACTTC. Supplemented by reference TRBV2 and TRBJ2-7, the full variable domain reads EPEVTQTPSHQVTQMGQEVILRCVPISNHLYFYWYRQILGQKVEFLVSFYNNEISEKSEIFDDQFSVERPDGSNFTLKIRSTKLEDSAMYFCASLGRTQTYEQYFGPGTRLTVT.